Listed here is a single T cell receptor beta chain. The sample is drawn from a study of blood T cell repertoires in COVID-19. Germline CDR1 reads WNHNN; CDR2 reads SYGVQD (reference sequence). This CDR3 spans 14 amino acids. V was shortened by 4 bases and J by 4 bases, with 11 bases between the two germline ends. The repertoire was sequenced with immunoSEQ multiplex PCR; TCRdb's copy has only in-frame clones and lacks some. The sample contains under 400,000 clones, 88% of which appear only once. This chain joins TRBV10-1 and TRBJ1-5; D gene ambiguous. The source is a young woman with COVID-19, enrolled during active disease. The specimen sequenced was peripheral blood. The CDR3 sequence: CASSVPRRNQPQHF. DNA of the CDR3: TGCGCCAGCAGTGTGCCCCGTAGAAATCAGCCCCAGCATTTT.